This T cell receptor (beta chain) stems from a study of T cell clusters in autoimmune cytopenias. Study at large: TRB sequencing had a median about 49,000 reads and approximately 2,500 distinct clonotypes per sample. Study results and limitations: The cluster-lack signature was not seen for secondary cytopenia versus chronic lymphocytic leukemia. TRB repertoire shifts in secondary cytopenia and chronic lymphocytic leukemia mostly reflected lymphoma, not autoimmunity. Clustering suggested that physiological T cell clusters were missing in primary autoimmune cytopenia patients.

The length of the CDR3 is 16 residues. Germline CDR1 is LNHDA and CDR2 is SQIVND (reference sequence). TRB amplification used approximately 250 ng of peripheral blood genomic DNA. One tube held mixed TRB-A and TRB-B primer pools for touch-down PCR. TCRdb derives one entry per CDR3 protein from the multiplex PCR reads, leaving out DNA. This sample contains approximately 14,000 distinct CDR3 sequences. Worth noting for this clonotype: Its antigen is currently unknown.

This clonotype originated in a human donor with an autoimmune cytopenia or autoimmune hepatitis (not recorded which). This chain connects TRBV19 to TRBJ2-1; TCRdb outputs TRBD2, but without DNA this stays unchecked. Material for sequencing was peripheral blood. The CDR3 protein is CASSGGLAGGRNEQFF.